The 18 T cell receptor beta chains given below trace back to one sample, sequenced in a study of graft-versus-host responses after intestinal transplantation. These receptors are not linked to any known antigen. Clones were read by immunoSEQ multiplex PCR, and TCRdb kept only the in-frame ones, dropping some. The sample has tens of thousands of clones, approximately 88% seen once. Sequenced material: unstimulated CD4+ T cells sorted from spleen or lymph node cells, taken before intestinal transplant. These receptor sequences come from a human donor who received an intestinal transplant.

CDR3 protein: CASSFEFDNYGYTF. CDR3 DNA: TGTGCCAGCAGTTTTGAGTTTGATAACTATGGCTACACCTTC. The chain employs TRBV28 and TRBJ1-2; D unclear. The germline gives CDR1 MDHEN, CDR2 SYDVKM. Deletions cut 3 bases from V and 1 base from J, with 9 bases between. The CDR3 covers 14 residues.

This chain links TRBV28 with TRBJ2-7; 8 bases are a match to TRBD1. The CDR3 covers 14 residues. CDR1 is MDHEN and CDR2 is SYDVKM in the germline V gene. The V and J ends lost 5 bases and 7 bases, in that order; junction bases with no gene match: 10. The chain's CDR3 is CASSRRQGPREQYF. The CDR3 bases are TGTGCCAGCAGTCGACGACAGGGGCCTAGGGAGCAGTACTTC.

The chain has TRBV9 and TRBJ2-7, with D possibly TRBD2 on 5 matching bases. Trimming cost V 2 bases and J 3 bases, with 12 bases left between them. The V gene's germline CDR1 is SGDLS and CDR2 YYNGEE. This CDR3 has 14 residues. The DNA for the CDR3 is TGTGCCAGCAGCGTTGAGGCGGGCGGCTACGAGCAGTACTTC. Its protein is CASSVEAGGYEQYF.

This chain connects TRBV19 to TRBJ2-7; weak D call: TRBD1 (5 bases). V lost 5 bases, J lost 4 bases, and 15 bases lay in between. Germline V gives CDR1 LNHDA, CDR2 SQIVND (reference sequence). The CDR3 covers 14 residues. The CDR3 DNA sequence: TGTGCCAGTAGTCCCCTAACAGGCAAATACGAGCAGTACTTC. It translates to CASSPLTGKYEQYF.

The genes are TRBV5-1 and TRBJ2-1, with D perhaps matching TRBD2 (6 bases). This CDR3 is 17 amino acids long. The germline V gene encodes CDR1 SGHRS and CDR2 YFSETQ. The V end was cut by 3 bases, the J end by 6 bases, with 22 bases between. For the CDR3, the DNA is TGCGCCAGCAGCTCCGTATCCCGGGAGAAGGTCTCCAATGAGCAGTTCTTC. This translates into CASSSVSREKVSNEQFF.

V gene TRBV5-1 combines with J gene TRBJ1-2, with D maybe TRBD1 (5 bases). The CDR3 contains 13 residues. V gave up 4 bases and J gave up 4 bases, with 11 bases separating them. The germline gives CDR1 SGHRS, CDR2 YFSETQ. The CDR3 DNA reads as TGCGCCAGCAGCCCCGACAGCGTCTATGGCTACACCTTC. Translated: CASSPDSVYGYTF.

This chain joins TRBV19 and TRBJ1-2, with TRBD1 identical over 8 bases. Germline trimming cut 7 bases from V and 7 bases from J; bases unmatched to any gene: 8. The germline CDR1 and CDR2 sequences are LNHDA and SQIVND (reference sequence). The CDR3 has 13 residues. The CDR3, as DNA: TGTGCCAGTACCCCAACAGGGGGAGGTGGCTACACCTTC. The encoded protein is CASTPTGGGGYTF.

The chain employs TRBV5-1 and TRBJ2-2; a possible D gene is TRBD1 (5 bases). CDR3 length: 15 residues. Trimming pared 4 bases from V and 5 bases from J, leaving 15 bases between. Per the germline V gene, CDR1 is SGHRS and CDR2 is YFSETQ. CDR3 coding DNA: TGCGCCAGCAGCGTTGACAGCCCTGGGACCGGGGAGCTGTTTTTT. It yields the protein CASSVDSPGTGELFF.

The V gene is TRBV5-8, the J gene TRBJ2-7; 9 nucleotides agree with TRBD2. This CDR3 is built from 14 residues. The V gene's germline CDR1 is SGHTS and CDR2 YDEGEE. J gave up 10 bases and V 4 bases, and 12 bases lay outside the gene matches. The CDR3, as DNA: TGTGCCAGCAGCCCCAGTGGTAGCGGGAGAATACAGTACTTC. It codes for CASSPSGSGRIQYF.

Turning to this clone: The sample contains more than one DNA sequence encoding this CDR3. The chain combines TRBV7-8 with TRBJ2-7, with D possibly being TRBD1 (6 bases). The V gene lost 4 bases and the J gene lost 3 bases, with 13 bases spanning the gap. Germline assignment: CDR1 SGHVS and CDR2 FQNEAQ. This CDR3 is 14 amino acids long. The CDR3 region has the DNA TGTGCCAGCAGCTGGAGACAGGAGTACTACGAGCAGTACTTC. Translating it yields CASSWRQEYYEQYF.

The rearrangement uses TRBV7-8 and TRBJ2-7, with a possible D match to TRBD2 (7 bases). V lost 5 bases and J lost 4, with 18 bases in between. Looked up from germline, CDR1 is SGHVS and CDR2 is FQNEAQ. This CDR3 contains 15 residues. The CDR3: CASSPVGGARYEQYF. The CDR3 DNA sequence: TGTGCCAGCAGCCCAGTGGGGGGGGCGCGGTACGAGCAGTACTTC.

The V call is TRBV5-1, the J call TRBJ2-7; 7 nucleotides match TRBD1. This CDR3 has 16 residues. Germline lookup yields CDR1 SGHRS and CDR2 YFSETQ. V lost 4 bases to trimming and J lost 0 bases; unmatched junction nucleotides: 10. For the CDR3, the DNA is TGCGCCAGCAGCCGGGGCACAGGGGTCGACTCCTACGAGCAGTACTTC. Its protein product is CASSRGTGVDSYEQYF.

The rearrangement links TRBV6-1 to TRBJ2-7; maybe TRBD1 (6 bases). V was pared by 2 bases and J by 5 bases, with 10 bases between. The CDR3 consists of 13 residues. The germline V gene encodes CDR1 MNHNS and CDR2 SASEGT. The CDR3 is CASSENRAHEQYF. DNA of the CDR3: TGTGCCAGCAGTGAAAACAGGGCCCACGAGCAGTACTTC.

The rearrangement links TRBV5-1 to TRBJ1-4, with D possibly matching TRBD1 (5 bases). Germline V gene data show CDR1 as SGHRS and CDR2 as YFSETQ. The V gene lost 2 bases and the J gene lost 6 bases, with 11 bases spanning the gap. The CDR3 contains 14 residues. Here the CDR3 reads CASSFVGLDEKLFF. The DNA for the CDR3 is TGCGCCAGCAGCTTCGTGGGGCTAGATGAAAAACTGTTTTTT.

The J gene is TRBJ2-2, the V gene TRBV6-5; possible D gene TRBD1, 6 bases. The V gene's germline CDR1 is MNHEY and CDR2 SVGAGI. Trimming took 6 bases from V and 2 from J, leaving 10 bases between them. The CDR3 contains 14 residues. The DNA for the CDR3 is TGTGCCAGCAGAAGGGACACAAACACCGGGGAGCTGTTTTTT. It specifies CASRRDTNTGELFF.

The rearrangement links TRBV5-1 to TRBJ1-4, with D perhaps matching TRBD1 (5 bases). From germline, CDR1 is SGHRS and CDR2 YFSETQ. The length of the CDR3 is 13 residues. Trimming removed 5 bases at V and 6 bases at J, with 11 bases between. In DNA form, the CDR3 reads TGCGCCAGCAGAGGCAGGGATCATGAAAAACTGTTTTTT. Translating it yields CASRGRDHEKLFF. Combining the CDR3 with reference TRBV5-1 and TRBJ1-4 gives the whole variable domain KAGVTQTPRYLIKTRGQQVTLSCSPISGHRSVSWYQQTPGQGLQFLFEYFSETQRNKGNFPGRFSGRQFSNSRSEMNVSTLELGDSALYLCASRGRDHEKLFFGSGTQLSVL.

The chain links TRBV6-5 to TRBJ1-3; D gene uncertain. V gave up 6 bases and J gave up 9 bases, with 18 bases separating them. Germline values: CDR1 MNHEY, CDR2 SVGAGI. The CDR3 totals 14 residues. As DNA, the CDR3 is TGTGCCAGCAGCCCTGCGACGGGCGGGCGCACCATATATTTT. This codes for CASSPATGGRTIYF.

V is TRBV7-9 and J is TRBJ1-3; the D gene is possibly TRBD1 (5 bases). The CDR3 has 15 amino acids. V was trimmed by 3 bases and J by 1 base, leaving 10 bases between them. Germline loops: CDR1 SEHNR, CDR2 FQNEAQ (reference sequence). DNA of the CDR3: TGTGCCAGCAGCTTTGGTCCAGGGTCTGGAAACACCATATATTTT. Translating gives CASSFGPGSGNTIYF.